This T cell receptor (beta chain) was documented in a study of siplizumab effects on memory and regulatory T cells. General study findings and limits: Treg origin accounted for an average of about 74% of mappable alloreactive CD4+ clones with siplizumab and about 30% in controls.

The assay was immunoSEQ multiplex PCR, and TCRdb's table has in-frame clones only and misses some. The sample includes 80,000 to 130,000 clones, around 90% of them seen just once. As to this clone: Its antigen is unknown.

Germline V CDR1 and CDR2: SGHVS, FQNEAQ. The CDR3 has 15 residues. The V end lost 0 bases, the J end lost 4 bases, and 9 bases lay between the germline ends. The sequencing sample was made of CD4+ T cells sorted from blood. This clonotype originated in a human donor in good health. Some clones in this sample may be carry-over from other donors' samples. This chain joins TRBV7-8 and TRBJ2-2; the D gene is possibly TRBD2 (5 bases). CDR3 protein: CASSLASEGTGELFF. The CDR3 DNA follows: TGTGCCAGCAGCTTAGCTAGCGAGGGCACCGGGGAGCTGTTTTTT.